This T cell receptor beta chain was sequenced in a study of T cell responses to AZD1222 COVID-19 vaccine. Study observations and caveats: With two AZD1222 doses given, Spike-specific TCR breadth and depth both rose. Only a handful of AZD1222 recipients tested seropositive at baseline. Most donors were white British, females outnumbered males, and clonal diversity was possibly underestimated. None of the repertoires were sampled until the peak T cell response had passed.

Sequenced by immunoSEQ multiplex PCR; TCRdb stores in-frame clones only, minus some. This sample yields around 88,000 clones, of which over 85% are seen a single time; over 2.5% belongs to the top ten. Trimming shortened V by 2 bases and J by 1 base, and 2 bases separated the two germline ends. The CDR3 is 13 amino acids. Germline V lookup: CDR1 LGHDT, CDR2 YNNKEL (reference sequence). In regard to this clone: Its target is not known.

This clonotype was sampled from an adult in good health. The input for sequencing was peripheral blood, taken on day 0 of MenACWY control vaccination. The V gene is TRBV3-1 (or the pseudogene TRBV3-2), the J gene TRBJ2-2, with D uncertain. CDR3 sequence reads: CASSQMNTGELFF. The CDR3 DNA follows: TGTGCCAGCAGCCAAATGAACACCGGGGAGCTGTTTTTT.